The next 9 T cell receptor beta chains were all read from a single sample in a study of blood T cells in healthy people across ages. A second roughly 6 to 12 cycle PCR used barcoded and J-beta primers. Each CDR3 protein gets one entry after TCRdb re-called the 5' RACE reads with MiXCR. The table includes a few hundred thousand distinct CDR3 sequences, about 27% detected once. These same records also appear under a second study, on T cells of mothers and their children.

The sample comprised blood. The source of these receptors is a boy between 2 and 10 years old in good health.

This clonotype was seen more than once but under ten times. This chain joins TRBV7-9 and TRBJ2-2; D gene uncertain. The germline V gene encodes CDR1 SEHNR and CDR2 FQNEAQ (reference sequence). Trimming removed 2 bases at V and 5 bases at J, with 6 bases between. The CDR3 runs to 13 residues. This CDR3 reads CASSLSWTGELFF. The CDR3 nucleotides read TGTGCCAGCAGCTTAAGCTGGACCGGGGAGCTGTTTTTT.

This clonotype was counted only a few times. This chain links TRBV5-1 with TRBJ2-7, with TRBD2 matching over 13 bases. This CDR3 has 22 amino acids. Germline CDR1 is SGHRS and CDR2 is YFSETQ. V was pared by 1 base and J by 0 bases, with 19 bases of the junction left unmatched. This chain's CDR3 is CASSLPRLAGGLGKGNSYEQYF. In DNA form, the CDR3 reads TGCGCCAGCAGCTTGCCGCGACTAGCGGGAGGACTGGGAAAGGGGAACTCCTACGAGCAGTACTTC.

The rearrangement joins TRBV12-3 or TRBV12-4 to TRBJ2-3, with D uncertain. Trimming shortened V by 3 bases and J by 1 base, and 11 bases separated the two germline ends. The CDR3 spans 15 residues. The CDR3 protein is CASSFSPLGTDTQYF. The CDR3 coding sequence is TGTGCCAGCAGTTTCTCCCCGCTGGGCACAGATACGCAGTATTTT.

This clonotype showed up just a few times. The CDR3 nucleotides are TGCAGTGCTAGGGACAGACTAGCGGGGGGGGAGACCCAGTACTTC. This encodes CSARDRLAGGETQYF. This chain uses TRBV20-1 with TRBJ2-5, with TRBD2 matching 14 bases. The V gene's germline CDR1 is DFQATT and CDR2 SNEGSKA (reference sequence). The CDR3 has 15 amino acids. The V gene end was trimmed by 3 bases and the J gene end by 5 bases; junction bases not matched to a gene: 5.

The rearrangement joins TRBV4-1 to TRBJ2-5; TRBD2 matches at 11 bases. With 2 bases clipped from V and 4 bases from J, the junction kept 6 bases outside the gene matches. Germline V gene lookup returns CDR1 MGHRA and CDR2 YSYEKL. The CDR3 is made up of 16 amino acids. In DNA, the CDR3 is TGCGCCAGCAGCCAAACCCCGACTAGCGGGGCAGAGACCCAGTACTTC. This sequence encodes CASSQTPTSGAETQYF.

The J gene is TRBJ2-5, the V gene TRBV20-1; D gene uncertain. V lost 0 bases and J 5 bases, leaving 13 bases between the germline ends. The CDR3 runs to 14 residues. Germline loops: CDR1 DFQATT, CDR2 SNEGSKA (reference sequence). The chain's CDR3 is CSARDRSGLETQYF. The CDR3, as DNA: TGCAGTGCTAGAGACAGGTCTGGGTTGGAGACCCAGTACTTC.

This clonotype was seen a handful of times. V and J are TRBV7-9 and TRBJ2-4; 10 nucleotides line up with TRBD2. The CDR3 consists of 14 residues. V was clipped by 7 bases and J by 12 bases; unmatched bases: 12. Germline loops: CDR1 SEHNR, CDR2 FQNEAQ (reference sequence). For the CDR3, the DNA is TGTGCCAGCATCTCGACCGGGACTAGCGAGTCTCAGTACTTC. This codes for CASISTGTSESQYF.

CDR3 region: CASNLQGRRQPQHF. For the CDR3, the DNA is TGTGCCAGCAATCTCCAGGGCCGGAGGCAGCCCCAGCATTTT. The J gene is TRBJ1-5, the V gene TRBV6-2 or TRBV6-3, with D possibly matching TRBD1 (5 bases). With 7 bases removed from V and 7 bases from J, the gap between germline ends came to 17 bases. The CDR3 runs to 14 residues. The germline V gene encodes CDR1 MNHEY and CDR2 SVGEGT.

This clonotype was seen only a few times. The junction does not match germline at one end; this may be a read error. The chain couples TRBV20-1 to TRBJ2-6, with D tentatively TRBD1 (5 bases). The CDR3 is made up of 14 amino acids. Per germline, CDR1 DFQATT and CDR2 SNEGSKA (reference sequence). The CDR3 region has the DNA TGCAGTGCCGGCATGGGCTCTGGGGCCAACGCCCTGACTTTC. Translated, it gives CSAGMGSGANALTF.